Following are 15 T cell receptor beta chains from one sample sequenced in a study of blood T cell repertoires in COVID-19. Measured with immunoSEQ multiplex PCR; TCRdb has only the in-frame clones, and not every one. The table lists tens of thousands of clones, around nine tenths of them singletons. The specimen sequenced was peripheral blood. These receptors were obtained from a man in his 70s with acute or convalescent COVID-19.

V gene TRBV5-6 combines with J gene TRBJ1-2; D might be TRBD1 (5 bases). CDR3 length: 15 residues. V was cut by 4 bases and J by 3 bases, with 16 bases left in between. Germline V gives CDR1 SGHDT, CDR2 YYEEEE. CDR3 amino acids: CASSLARGVDYGYTF. The CDR3 nucleotides are TGTGCCAGCAGCCTGGCCCGGGGGGTTGACTATGGCTACACCTTC.

V is TRBV29-1 and J is TRBJ2-3, with TRBD2 identical over 13 bases. The germline V gene has CDR1 SQVTM and CDR2 ANQGSEA. The CDR3 sequence is 15 residues long. J gave up 6 bases and V 6 bases, and 9 bases lay outside the gene matches. The DNA of the CDR3 is TGCAGCGTCGGGACTAGCGGGAACAGGGGGGATACGCAGTATTTT. Amino acid sequence: CSVGTSGNRGDTQYF.

This clone was observed a few times. The chain combines TRBV2 with TRBJ2-1, with 11 nucleotides matching TRBD2. CDR3 size: 16 residues. Losses at the gene ends were 6 bases for V and 3 bases for J; bases not matched to a gene: 7. Germline lookup yields CDR1 SNHLY and CDR2 FYNNEI. CDR3 nucleotide sequence: TGTGCCAGCAGGGGTAGCGGGAGGGCCTTCTACAATGAGCAGTTCTTC. This gives the protein CASRGSGRAFYNEQFF.

V gene TRBV5-1 combines with J gene TRBJ2-5; weak D call: TRBD1 (6 bases). The CDR3 totals 14 residues. Germline V lookup: CDR1 SGHRS, CDR2 YFSETQ. V lost 3 bases and J lost 2, with 11 bases in between. The CDR3 protein is CASSSPGQQETQYF. Written as DNA, the CDR3 is TGCGCCAGCAGCTCCCCCGGACAGCAAGAGACCCAGTACTTC.

The chain recombines TRBV25-1 with TRBJ2-2; TRBD2 matches at 11 bases. The length of the CDR3 is 18 residues. Germline CDR1 is MGHDK and CDR2 is SYGVNS. The V and J ends lost 3 bases and 6 bases, in that order; junction bases with no gene match: 12. The CDR3 DNA follows: TGTGCCAGCAGTGAGAACAGGGGGCCTAGCGGGAGGTCCGGGGAGCTGTTTTTT. Residues: CASSENRGPSGRSGELFF.

To note about this clone: One end of the junction varies from germline; a read error may be responsible. The gene calls are TRBV24-1 and TRBJ2-3; TRBD1 is a possible D gene (6 bases). Germline CDR1 is KGHDR and CDR2 is SFDVKD. CDR3 size: 15 residues. The CDR3 nucleotides are TGTGCCACCAGTGATTTTGCAGGGGAAACAGAAACGCAGTATTTT. Its translation is CATSDFAGETETQYF.

The gene calls are TRBV6-4 and TRBJ1-1, with D perhaps TRBD1 (6 bases). The CDR3 spans 13 residues. The V gene's germline CDR1 is MRHNA and CDR2 SNTAGT. V was shortened by 10 bases and J by 1 base, with 13 bases between the two germline ends. CDR3 in amino acids: CATSGTPNTEAFF. The DNA for the CDR3 is TGTGCCACCTCCGGGACACCGAACACTGAAGCTTTCTTT.

The chain couples TRBV29-1 to TRBJ2-1; TRBD1 is a possible D gene (6 bases). This CDR3 contains 13 residues. CDR1 is SQVTM, CDR2 ANQGSEA, per germline. V was shortened by 4 bases and J by 3 bases, with 10 bases between the two germline ends. This CDR3 reads CSVVGRGYNEQFF. The CDR3 bases are TGCAGCGTTGTTGGCAGGGGCTACAATGAGCAGTTCTTC.

In this sample, this clone turned up a few times. The rearrangement uses TRBV18 and TRBJ2-7, with 11 bases fitting TRBD1. The CDR3 covers 16 residues. Per the germline V gene, CDR1 is KGHSH and CDR2 is LQKENI. Unmatched junction bases numbered 10, after V lost 2 bases and J lost 7 bases. The CDR3 DNA is TGTGCCAGCTCACCATTCGCGGGACAGGGGGGCTATGAGCAGTACTTC. This codes for CASSPFAGQGGYEQYF.

In this sample, this clone turned up a few times. This chain connects TRBV7-9 to TRBJ1-1, with 8 positions matching TRBD1. Germline CDR1 reads SEHNR; CDR2 reads FQNEAQ (reference sequence). The V segment lost 3 bases and the J segment 8 bases; nucleotides outside the gene matches: 2. The CDR3 contains 12 residues. In DNA, the CDR3 is TGTGCCAGCAGCTTCCAGGGGGCCGAAGCTTTCTTT. This translates into CASSFQGAEAFF.

The chain employs TRBV6-5 and TRBJ1-1; no firm D call. The CDR3 extends over 14 amino acids. The V gene lost 6 bases and the J gene lost 2 bases, with 13 bases spanning the gap. The V gene's germline CDR1 is MNHEY and CDR2 SVGAGI. The CDR3 sequence is CASRYHTENTEAFF. The CDR3 DNA sequence: TGTGCCAGCAGATACCATACAGAAAACACTGAAGCTTTCTTT.

As concerns this clone: This sample includes further DNA sequences coding for the same CDR3. The chain has TRBV29-1 and TRBJ1-1; 8 bases align to TRBD1. Germline V gives CDR1 SQVTM, CDR2 ANQGSEA. The CDR3 sequence is 14 residues long. With V trimmed by 3 bases and J by 0 bases, 3 bases remained unmatched. The CDR3 region has the DNA TGCAGCGTTGACCGGACAGGGATGAACACTGAAGCTTTCTTT. It translates to CSVDRTGMNTEAFF.

In its sample, this clone was seen a few times. The chain employs TRBV5-5 and TRBJ1-5, with D possibly TRBD1 on 6 matching bases. The CDR3 spans 14 residues. Trimming took 4 bases from V and 4 from J, leaving 12 bases between them. The germline V gene encodes CDR1 SGHKS and CDR2 YYEKEE (reference sequence). The CDR3 nucleotides read TGTGCCAGCAGCCGACAGGATGGAAATCAGCCCCAGCATTTT. It encodes CASSRQDGNQPQHF.

This clone was seen more than once but under ten times. J is TRBJ2-7 and V is TRBV27; D gene unclear. CDR3 size: 10 residues. The ends were cut back, 8 bases at V and 5 bases at J, with 7 bases in the middle. Germline CDR1 reads MNHEY; CDR2 reads SMNVEV (reference sequence). CDR3 protein: CASGKHEQYF. The CDR3 nucleotides are TGTGCCAGCGGTAAGCACGAGCAGTACTTC.

The chain links TRBV6-4 to TRBJ2-3, with TRBD2 matching 9 bases. The CDR3 spans 14 residues. CDR1 MRHNA and CDR2 SNTAGT come from the germline V gene. V trimming: 3 bases; J trimming: 4 bases; junction bases outside the gene matches: 2. The CDR3 protein is CASSERGGPDTQYF. The CDR3 DNA follows: TGTGCCAGCAGTGAGCGGGGGGGCCCAGATACGCAGTATTTT.